This T cell receptor (beta chain) was sequenced during a study of beta chain features in type 1 diabetes. Expressed TCRB transcripts got sequenced, as all isolated RNA was reverse transcribed. Approximately 3.7 million reads per sample on average were obtained from naive, central memory and regulatory T cell samples. The repertoire was sequenced with immunoSEQ multiplex PCR; TCRdb's copy has only in-frame clones and lacks some. The sample includes around 240,000 clones, 16% of them seen just once. The V gene lost 5 bases and the J gene lost 2 bases, with 12 bases spanning the gap. This CDR3 spans 14 amino acids. Germline loops: CDR1 LNHNV, CDR2 YYDKDF (reference sequence). Only one heparinised blood draw was taken per donor, and its volume averaged approximately 0.11 L. Study observations and caveats: Reduced insertions and increased deletions marked VDJ junctions in type 1 diabetes patients. High TCR expression in some cells could lead to their over-representation in cDNA sequencing. Type 1 diabetes patients showed a moderate but significant shortening of TCRB CDR3s in all four CD4+ subsets.

This clone appeared a few times. The antigen remains undetermined. The chain uses TRBV15 and TRBJ2-5; D is possibly TRBD2 (6 bases). This clonotype originated in a man younger than 40 with type 1 diabetes. Sequencing was done on a sample of naive CD4+ T cells from blood. CDR3 sequence reads: CATSPGTQQETQYF. CDR3 sequence (DNA): TGTGCCACCAGCCCGGGGACTCAGCAAGAGACCCAGTACTTC.